This T cell receptor (beta chain) appears in the sequencing data of a study of human T cells and chemical hapten exposure. Whole-study findings and limits: Expanded TCRs were compared with controls, and the expanded TCRs formed significantly more large CDR3 similarity clusters.

A single record per CDR3 protein comes from TCRdb applying MiXCR to the RACE reads. The data contain 80,000 to 95,000 distinct CDR3 sequences, 11% of them singletons. V dropped 5 bases and J dropped 0 bases, with 11 bases sitting between them. The germline V gene encodes CDR1 MNHEY and CDR2 SVGAGI. The CDR3 spans 15 residues. As for time point: patch test 2, 6 weeks after DPC sensitization. Specified treatment: therapeutic diphenylcyclopropenone sensitization with weekly scalp DPC. Extraction yielded total RNA from whole blood (unfractionated). This clonotype showed up many times. Antigen: not known. The gene calls are TRBV6-5 and TRBJ1-3; tentatively, D is TRBD1 (5 bases). The sample was whole blood, taken in connection with sensitization to the hapten diphenylcyclopropenone (DPC). This TCR was recovered from a man aged 35-49 years with alopecia areata. Some clones in this sample may be carry-over from other donors' samples. CDR3: CASSPGRFSGNTIYF. The CDR3 coding sequence is TGTGCCAGCAGTCCGGGACGGTTCTCTGGAAACACCATATATTTT.